This T cell receptor (beta chain) was observed in a study of cytomegalovirus exposure and HLA in healthy donors. Study context: An earlier analysis identified approximately 110 million unique TCR beta sequences in about 190 million T cells. Among the 400 or so donors who were genotyped, roughly 76% fell in the genetic ancestry cluster that is associated with self-reported Caucasian donors.

The CDR3 runs to 14 residues. V was shortened by 2 bases and J by 4 bases, with 12 bases between the two germline ends. Germline values: CDR1 KGHSH, CDR2 LQKENI. 13 Jbeta primers and 60 Vbeta primers were used for the PCR. Only in-frame clones appear in the TCRdb table, and some are missing; sequencing was by immunoSEQ multiplex PCR. The sample lists 50,000 or so clones; more than 70% were seen once. Though probably carrying unrecorded immune exposures, donors were nominally healthy at sampling. Study outcomes and limitations: A reported reduction in N-insertions relative to the roughly 640-donor mean was seen in an Asian-associated ancestry cluster in a later analysis.

On this clone itself: What it binds is unknown.

The sequenced material came from PBMCs. The chain links TRBV18 to TRBJ2-7, with D maybe TRBD2 (6 bases). The clonotype originates from a woman aged 18-30 years in good health and CMV-seronegative. CDR3 region: CASSPLADNYEQYF. DNA of the CDR3: TGTGCCAGCTCACCATTAGCGGACAATTACGAGCAGTACTTC.